Presented here are 5 T cell receptor beta chains from one specimen sequenced in a study of cytomegalovirus exposure and HLA in healthy donors. Here immunoSEQ multiplex PCR was the method, and the copy in TCRdb shows in-frame clones only, minus some. Altogether about 150,000 clones are present, about 95% being singletons, with the ten largest covering approximately 1.8%. Sequences were obtained from PBMCs. The origin of the receptors is a man aged 18 to 29 in good health and CMV-seropositive.

The CDR3 region has the DNA TGTGCCTGGAGTGTACCGACTCGGCTAGCGGCCACAGATACGCAGTATTTT. It codes for CAWSVPTRLAATDTQYF. V gene TRBV30 combines with J gene TRBJ2-3; 7 bases agree with TRBD2. V shed 0 bases and J 2 bases; nucleotides not matched to a gene: 11. Germline V gene data show CDR1 as GTSNPN and CDR2 as SVGIG (reference sequence). The CDR3 consists of 17 residues.

The chain couples TRBV20-1 to TRBJ1-5; a possible D gene is TRBD1 (6 bases). The length of the CDR3 is 11 residues. Germline CDR1 DFQATT, CDR2 SNEGSKA (reference sequence). V was pared by 4 bases and J by 10 bases, with 11 bases between. Here the CDR3 DNA reads TGCAGTGCTACCCAGGGGCAACCCCAGCATTTT. As protein: CSATQGQPQHF.

This sequence joins TRBV11-2 and TRBJ2-1; D is possibly TRBD2 (5 bases). V was cut by 5 bases and J by 14 bases, with 13 bases left in between. The V gene's germline CDR1 is SGHAT and CDR2 FQNNGV. The CDR3 extends over 11 amino acids. The DNA for the CDR3 is TGTGCCAGCAGCCCCGGACTTAATGAGTTCTTC. It encodes CASSPGLNEFF.

The chain uses TRBV18 and TRBJ1-3; D gene ambiguous. The V gene lost 1 base and the J gene lost 2 bases, with 6 bases spanning the gap. This CDR3 has 14 amino acids. Per germline, CDR1 KGHSH and CDR2 LQKENI. The CDR3 sequence is CASSPQITGNTIYF. DNA of the CDR3: TGTGCCAGCTCACCACAAATCACTGGAAACACCATATATTTT. The full variable domain, completed using reference TRBV18 and TRBJ1-3, is NAGVMQNPRHLVRRRGQEARLRCSPMKGHSHVYWYRQLPEEGLKFMVYLQKENIIDESGMPKERFSAEFPKEGPSILRIQQVVRGDSAAYFCASSPQITGNTIYFGEGSWLTVV.

This clone has only one observation. This chain connects TRBV5-1 to TRBJ2-2, with 8 positions matching TRBD1. V trimming: 1 base; J trimming: 3 bases; junction bases outside the gene matches: 2. The CDR3 is 15 amino acids. In germline, CDR1 is SGHRS, CDR2 YFSETQ. CDR3 region: CASSLTDRDTGELFF. CDR3 bases: TGCGCCAGCAGCTTGACGGACAGGGACACCGGGGAGCTGTTTTTT.